This T cell receptor beta chain was sequenced in a study of B cell selection in AIRE deficiency. TCRdb's copy holds only in-frame clones and misses some; the assay was immunoSEQ multiplex PCR. The profile shows 25,000 to 30,000 clones, nearly 97% of them singletons. Conventional CD4 T cells were sorted as CD4+CD127+ cells. Deletions cut 1 base from V and 14 bases from J, with 16 bases between. This CDR3 comprises 13 residues. The germline gives CDR1 MDHEN, CDR2 SYDVKM. The chain recombines TRBV28 with TRBJ2-3; D uncertain. This TCR was recovered from a human donor in good health. The sample consisted of CD4+CD127+ conventional T cells sorted from PBMCs. CDR3 protein: CASSLLSQVLRYF. The CDR3 DNA follows: TGTGCCAGCAGTTTATTATCCCAGGTCCTACGGTATTTT.